This is a list of T cell receptor beta chains from one sample in a study of shared clonotypes between healthy human individuals. Produced via immunoSEQ multiplex PCR; TCRdb's table is partial and in-frame only. The sample includes 2 million to 3 million clones, more than 90% of them seen just once. Material for sequencing was naive CD4+ T cells sorted from blood. The receptors were gathered from a man aged 18 to 35 in good health. Each CDR3 is given with its conserved first and last residue. The order of the fields is D gene, clone size, J gene, V gene, CDR3 protein, CDR3 DNA. A D gene is named only where the DNA matches it firmly. Expanded clones are given a class, and other clones once, few, many or no size at all.

. | . | TRBJ2-5 | TRBV14 | CASSQRRGVEETQYF | TGTGCCAGCAGCCAAAGACGGGGTGTTGAGGAGACCCAGTACTTC
. | once | TRBJ2-7 | TRBV6-1 | CASSAWSRGHEQYF | TGTGCCAGCAGTGCGTGGTCCCGGGGGCACGAGCAGTACTTC
. | once | TRBJ2-4 | TRBV5-1 | CASSLEVRSLAKNIQYF | TGCGCCAGCAGCTTGGAGGTCCGTTCTCTAGCCAAAAACATTCAGTACTTC
. | . | TRBJ2-7 | TRBV4-3 | CASSRVYAGKTYEQYF | TGCGCCAGCAGCCGCGTATATGCCGGGAAGACCTACGAGCAGTACTTC
TRBD1 | . | TRBJ2-5 | TRBV5-1 | CASSLRDRGQETQYF | TGCGCCAGCAGCTTACGGGACAGGGGCCAAGAGACCCAGTACTTC
. | . | TRBJ2-7 | TRBV10-3 | CAISEAGYEQYF | TGTGCCATCAGTGAGGCAGGCTACGAGCAGTACTTC
. | . | TRBJ2-1 | TRBV2 | CASTPAGYYNEQFF | TGTGCCAGTACCCCGGCGGGGTACTACAATGAGCAGTTCTTC
. | . | TRBJ1-3 | TRBV2 | CASSETRAGNTIYF | TGTGCCAGCAGTGAAACCAGGGCTGGAAACACCATATATTTT
. | . | TRBJ2-3 | TRBV6-5 | CASSLGILSSTDTQYF | TGTGCCAGCAGTTTGGGGATACTCTCTAGCACAGATACGCAGTATTTT
. | . | TRBJ2-3 | TRBV11-2 | CASSPTRKEDTQYF | TGTGCCAGCAGCCCTACTCGGAAAGAGGATACGCAGTATTTT
TRBD1 | . | TRBJ1-2 | TRBV6-5 | CASSSDRVASNYGYTF | TGTGCCAGCAGTTCTGACAGGGTGGCTTCTAACTATGGCTACACCTTC
TRBD2 | once | TRBJ2-7 | TRBV7-9 | CASSPGLAGDLYEQYF | TGTGCCAGCAGCCCCGGACTAGCGGGGGACTTATACGAGCAGTACTTC
TRBD1 | . | TRBJ1-2 | TRBV5-1 | CASSPGQIYYGYTF | TGCGCCAGCAGCCCGGGACAGATCTACTATGGCTACACCTTC
. | few | TRBJ1-5 | TRBV19 | CASRSTGQPRNQPQHF | TGTGCCAGTAGATCGACCGGACAGCCTCGCAATCAGCCCCAGCATTTT
. | . | TRBJ2-5 | TRBV5-1 | CASSLVARAETQYF | TGCGCCAGCAGCTTGGTGGCCAGGGCAGAGACCCAGTACTTC
. | . | TRBJ2-1 | TRBV5-1 | CASSHSERTRSYNEQFF | TGCGCCAGCAGTCACTCGGAGCGGACTCGCTCCTACAATGAGCAGTTCTTC
TRBD2 | . | TRBJ2-1 | TRBV7-8 | CASSKTSGNEQFF | TGTGCCAGCAGCAAAACTAGCGGCAATGAGCAGTTCTTC
. | . | TRBJ1-5 | TRBV6-5 | CASGTYQPQHF | TGTGCCAGCGGGACTTATCAGCCCCAGCATTTT
. | . | TRBJ2-2 | TRBV7-2 | CASSSLSGLNTGELFF | TGTGCCAGCAGCTCACTTAGCGGTCTGAACACCGGGGAGCTGTTTTTT
TRBD1 | once | TRBJ2-3 | TRBV6-1 | CASRETTGGSTDTQYF | TGTGCCAGCAGGGAAACCACAGGGGGTAGCACAGATACGCAGTATTTT